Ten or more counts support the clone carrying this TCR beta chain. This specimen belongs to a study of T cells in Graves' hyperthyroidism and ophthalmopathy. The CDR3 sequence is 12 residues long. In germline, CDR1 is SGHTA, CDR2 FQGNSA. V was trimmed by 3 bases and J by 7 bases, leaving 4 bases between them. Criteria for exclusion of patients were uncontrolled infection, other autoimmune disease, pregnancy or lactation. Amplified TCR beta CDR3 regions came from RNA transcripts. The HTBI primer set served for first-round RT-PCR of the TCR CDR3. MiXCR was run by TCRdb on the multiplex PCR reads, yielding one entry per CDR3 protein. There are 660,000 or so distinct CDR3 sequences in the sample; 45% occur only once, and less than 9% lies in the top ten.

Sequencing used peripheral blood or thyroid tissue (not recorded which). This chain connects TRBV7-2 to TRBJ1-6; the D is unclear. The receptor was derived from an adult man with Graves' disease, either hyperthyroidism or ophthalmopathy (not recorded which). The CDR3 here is CASSFRNSPLHF. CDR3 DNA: TGTGCCAGCAGCTTTCGGAATTCACCCCTCCACTTT.